This note documents a single T cell receptor beta chain sequence. The data derive from a study of blood T cell repertoires in COVID-19. Study-wide context: Researchers got acute and convalescent COVID-19 samples from the United States, Italy and Spain. PBMCs, B-cell-depleted T cells, or T cells provided the cDNA or gDNA that made up the material.

The germline CDR1 and CDR2 sequences are SGHRS and YFSETQ. With 4 bases clipped from V and 8 bases from J, the junction kept 5 bases outside the gene matches. The CDR3 length is 13 residues. In the original analysis: Amplification of reference gene primers was used by the study to estimate nucleated cell counts. Some clones are missing from TCRdb's copy, which holds only in-frame ones; the method was immunoSEQ multiplex PCR. That table gives V, J and clone size, and the DNA gave D and trimming. The top ten clones hold under 11% of a sample with more than 300,000 clones, about 87% of them seen once. The V gene is TRBV5-1, the J gene TRBJ2-1; 8 nucleotides match TRBD2. Sequencing used peripheral blood. The sequence came from a woman in her twenties or thirties with COVID-19, enrolled during active disease. The DNA of the CDR3 is TGCGCCAGCAGCCCGGGACTAGGCGATGAGCAGTTCTTC. It encodes CASSPGLGDEQFF.